The TCR beta chain described here comes from a study of OX40 agonist ivuxolimab in advanced cancers. On this clone itself: Its antigen is not identified.

The germline V gene encodes CDR1 LGHNA and CDR2 YNFKEQ. CDR3 length equals 16 residues. The V end lost 3 bases, the J end lost 8 bases, and 20 bases lay between the germline ends. Data came from immunoSEQ multiplex PCR; TCRdb stores just in-frame clones and leaves some out. The sample has some 100,000 clones, around 91% seen once. Study observations and caveats: It was also the case that some nonresponders had low normalized T-cell clonal expansion.

The receptor was isolated from an adult with an advanced solid tumor such as melanoma, head and neck, liver or kidney cancer. This specimen was CD4+ or CD8+ T cells sorted from blood, taken in a trial of the OX40 agonist ivuxolimab. V and J are TRBV4-2 and TRBJ2-1, with a possible D match to TRBD2 (6 bases). The CDR3 coding sequence is TGTGCCAGCAGCCACCTCTCGCCGGGAGAGTGGGATGAGCAGTTCTTC. It specifies CASSHLSPGEWDEQFF.